Detailed here is one T cell receptor beta chain. The data were produced by immunoSEQ multiplex PCR, yet TCRdb's version contains in-frame clones alone and is incomplete. Of 70,000 to 90,000 clones in the sample, around 94% were seen once. The sample originates from a study of control samples from healthy donors and cancer patients. Between the trimmed V and J ends, which lost 7 bases and 0 bases, there was a span of 12 bases. The germline V gene encodes CDR1 SNHLY and CDR2 FYNNEI. The CDR3 is 14 residues long. This clonotype originated in a middle-aged woman in good health. The chain combines TRBV2 with TRBJ1-1; D is ambiguous. Sample: blood. The DNA for the CDR3 is TGTGCCAGCATCCCGGGAACAATGAACACTGAAGCTTTCTTT. Translating it yields CASIPGTMNTEAFF. Together with reference TRBV2 and TRBJ1-1, the CDR3 gives the full variable domain: EPEVTQTPSHQVTQMGQEVILRCVPISNHLYFYWYRQILGQKVEFLVSFYNNEISEKSEIFDDQFSVERPDGSNFTLKIRSTKLEDSAMYFCASIPGTMNTEAFFGQGTRLTVV.